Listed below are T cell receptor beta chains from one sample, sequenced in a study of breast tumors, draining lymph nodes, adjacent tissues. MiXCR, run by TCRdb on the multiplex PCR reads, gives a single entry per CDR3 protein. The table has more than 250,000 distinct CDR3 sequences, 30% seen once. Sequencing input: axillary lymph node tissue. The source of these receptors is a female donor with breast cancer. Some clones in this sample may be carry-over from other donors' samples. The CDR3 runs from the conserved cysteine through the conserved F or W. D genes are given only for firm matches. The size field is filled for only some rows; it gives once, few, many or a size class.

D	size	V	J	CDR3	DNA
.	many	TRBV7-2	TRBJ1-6	CASSTTGPPSSYNSPLHF	TGTGCCAGCAGCACCACGGGGCCCCCGAGCTCCTATAATTCACCCCTCCACTTT
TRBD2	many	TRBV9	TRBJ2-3	CASTSGFTDTQYF	TGTGCCAGTACTAGCGGATTCACAGATACGCAGTATTTT
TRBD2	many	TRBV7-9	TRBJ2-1	CASSPWELAVNNEQFF	TGTGCCAGCAGCCCCTGGGAACTAGCGGTTAACAATGAGCAGTTCTTC
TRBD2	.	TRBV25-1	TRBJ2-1	CARLRGGSSYNEQFF	TGTGCTAGGCTCCGGGGCGGGAGCTCCTACAATGAGCAGTTCTTC
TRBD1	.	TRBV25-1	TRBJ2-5	CASTIRTGTGGQPQYF	TGTGCCAGCACCATTAGGACAGGGACTGGGGGTCAGCCCCAGTACTTC
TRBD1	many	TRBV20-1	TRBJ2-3	CSARDSPTDTQYF	TGCAGTGCCCGGGACAGCCCCACAGATACGCAGTATTTT
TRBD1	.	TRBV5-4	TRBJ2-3	CASSPRQGCTDTQYF	TGTGCCAGCAGCCCCCGACAGGGTTGCACAGATACGCAGTATTTT
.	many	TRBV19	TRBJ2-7	CASSYRTSYEQYF	TGTGCCAGTAGTTATCGGACCTCTTACGAGCAGTACTTC
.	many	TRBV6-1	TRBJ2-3	CASSEVASSGLDTQYF	TGTGCCAGCAGTGAAGTAGCCTCATCGGGCCTAGATACGCAGTATTTT
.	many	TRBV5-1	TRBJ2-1	CASSSDEFEQFF	TGCGCCAGCAGCTCGGACGAGTTTGAGCAGTTCTTC
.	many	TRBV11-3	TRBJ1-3	CASSLSLVEGNTIYF	TGTGCCAGCAGCTTATCCCTTGTAGAGGGAAACACCATATATTTT
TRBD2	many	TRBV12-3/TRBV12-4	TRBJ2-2	CASSTQGAGTGELFF	TGTGCCAGCAGTACCCAGGGAGCGGGAACCGGGGAGCTGTTTTTT
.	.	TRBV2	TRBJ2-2	CASGAFFNIGELFF	TGTGCCAGCGGTGCCTTTTTTAACATCGGGGAGCTGTTTTTT
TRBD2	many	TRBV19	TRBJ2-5	CASSPGTSGIRRQETQYF	TGTGCCAGTAGTCCAGGGACTAGCGGGATCCGGCGGCAAGAGACCCAGTACTTC
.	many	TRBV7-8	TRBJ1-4	CASSYHPTNEKLFF	TGTGCCAGCAGCTACCACCCGACTAATGAAAAACTGTTTTTT
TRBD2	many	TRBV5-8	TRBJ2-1	CASSQGLVIDNEQFF	TGTGCCAGCAGCCAGGGACTAGTAATTGATAATGAGCAGTTCTTC
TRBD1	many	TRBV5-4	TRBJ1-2	CASSPRQGVDGYTF	TGTGCCAGCAGCCCCAGACAGGGTGTGGATGGCTACACCTTC
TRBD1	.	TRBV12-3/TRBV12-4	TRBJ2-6	CASSHQGALGANVLTF	TGTGCCAGCAGCCACCAGGGGGCGCTGGGGGCCAACGTCCTGACTTTC
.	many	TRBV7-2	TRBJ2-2	CASTPPGPVGGELFF	TGTGCCAGCACTCCACCGGGCCCCGTCGGAGGGGAGCTGTTTTTT
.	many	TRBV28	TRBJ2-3	CASSTDTQYF	TGTGCCAGCAGCACGGATACGCAGTATTTT
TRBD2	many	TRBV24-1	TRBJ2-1	CATSDLGTSGRTEQFF	TGTGCCACCAGTGATTTGGGGACTAGCGGGAGGACTGAGCAGTTCTTC
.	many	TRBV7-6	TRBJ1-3	CASSLAAGVGGNTIYF	TGTGCCAGCAGCTTAGCAGCAGGGGTTGGTGGAAACACCATATATTTT
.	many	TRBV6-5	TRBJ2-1	CASTTTSGPWFF	TGTGCCAGCACCACCACGTCAGGACCTTGGTTCTTC
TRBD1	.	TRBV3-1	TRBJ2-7	CASSQELQGVRYEQYF	TGTGCCAGCAGCCAAGAATTACAGGGGGTGCGCTACGAGCAGTACTTC
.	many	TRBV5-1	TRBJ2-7	CASSLAGTGKGTSYEQYF	TGCGCCAGCAGCTTGGCCGGGACCGGGAAAGGAACCTCCTACGAGCAGTACTTC
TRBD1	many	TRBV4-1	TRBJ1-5	CASSQAKQGNQPQHF	TGCGCCAGCAGCCAAGCTAAACAGGGGAATCAGCCCCAGCATTTT
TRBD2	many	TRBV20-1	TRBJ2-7	CSAASGVIPYEQYF	TGCAGTGCTGCCAGCGGGGTAATACCCTACGAGCAGTACTTC
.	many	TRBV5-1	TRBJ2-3	CASSQPRATSRTDTQYF	TGCGCCAGCAGCCAACCACGGGCGACTTCCCGCACAGATACGCAGTATTTT
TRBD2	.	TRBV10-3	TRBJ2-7	CASRRLAGGPYERYF	TGTGCCAGCAGAAGACTAGCGGGAGGCCCCTACGAGCGGTACTTC
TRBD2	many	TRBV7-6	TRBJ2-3	CASTPLAGGSSTDSQYF	TGTGCCAGCACCCCGCTAGCGGGAGGTTCCAGCACAGATTCGCAGTATTTT
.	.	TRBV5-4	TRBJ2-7	CASRTGTSEQYF	TGTGCCAGCAGGACCGGGACTTCCGAGCAGTACTTC
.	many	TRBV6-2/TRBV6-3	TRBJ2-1	CASSIGSNEQFF	TGTGCCAGCAGCATCGGGAGCAATGAGCAGTTCTTC
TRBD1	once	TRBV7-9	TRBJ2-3	CASSDPRGRRVRVTDTQYF	TGTGCCAGCAGCGACCCCAGGGGGCGAAGGGTCAGGGTCACAGATACGCAGTATTTT
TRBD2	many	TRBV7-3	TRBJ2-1	CASSSRAGSNEGEQFF	TGTGCCAGCAGCTCCCGAGCGGGATCAAACGAGGGTGAGCAGTTCTTC
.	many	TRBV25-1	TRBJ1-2	CASSALDGYTF	TGTGCCAGCAGTGCGTTGGATGGCTACACCTTC
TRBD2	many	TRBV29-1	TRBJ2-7	CSVERGGRSEQYF	TGCAGCGTTGAACGGGGCGGGAGGAGTGAGCAGTACTTC
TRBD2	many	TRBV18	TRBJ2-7	CASSQGLAGHEQYF	TGTGCCAGCTCACAGGGACTAGCGGGACACGAGCAGTACTTC
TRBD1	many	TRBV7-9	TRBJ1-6	CASSLGDRPNSPLHF	TGTGCCAGCAGCTTGGGGGACAGGCCCAATTCACCCCTCCACTTT
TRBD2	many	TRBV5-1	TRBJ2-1	CASSQGLDRYEQFF	TGCGCCAGCAGCCAGGGACTAGATCGCTATGAGCAGTTCTTC
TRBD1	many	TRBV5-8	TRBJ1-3	CASSQDRAAGNTIYF	TGTGCCAGCAGTCAGGACAGGGCGGCTGGAAACACCATATATTTT
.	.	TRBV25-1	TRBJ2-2	CASLVGGADGELFF	TGTGCCAGCTTGGTGGGGGGGGCTGACGGGGAACTGTTTTTT
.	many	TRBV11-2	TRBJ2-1	CASSLERESYNEQFF	TGTGCCAGCAGCTTAGAACGGGAGTCCTACAATGAGCAGTTCTTC
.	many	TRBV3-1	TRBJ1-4	CASSQVPGGKLFF	TGTGCCAGCAGCCAAGTCCCTGGAGGAAAACTGTTTTTT
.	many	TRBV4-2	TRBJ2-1	CASSQVGGRAGDEQFF	TGTGCCAGCAGCCAAGTAGGGGGGAGGGCGGGTGATGAGCAGTTCTTC
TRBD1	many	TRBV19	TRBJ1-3	CASRDRGTGNTIYF	TGTGCCAGTAGGGACAGGGGGACTGGAAACACCATATATTTT
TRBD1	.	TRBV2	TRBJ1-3	CASLEGTVSGNTIYF	TGTGCCAGCTTAGAGGGGACAGTCTCTGGAAACACCATATATTTT
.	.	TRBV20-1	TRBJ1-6	CSASPLDSGRPLHF	TGCAGTGCTAGTCCTCTCGATAGCGGGAGACCCCTCCACTTT
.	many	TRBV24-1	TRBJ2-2	CATSDLLMNTGELFF	TGTGCCACCAGTGATTTATTGATGAACACCGGGGAGCTGTTTTTT